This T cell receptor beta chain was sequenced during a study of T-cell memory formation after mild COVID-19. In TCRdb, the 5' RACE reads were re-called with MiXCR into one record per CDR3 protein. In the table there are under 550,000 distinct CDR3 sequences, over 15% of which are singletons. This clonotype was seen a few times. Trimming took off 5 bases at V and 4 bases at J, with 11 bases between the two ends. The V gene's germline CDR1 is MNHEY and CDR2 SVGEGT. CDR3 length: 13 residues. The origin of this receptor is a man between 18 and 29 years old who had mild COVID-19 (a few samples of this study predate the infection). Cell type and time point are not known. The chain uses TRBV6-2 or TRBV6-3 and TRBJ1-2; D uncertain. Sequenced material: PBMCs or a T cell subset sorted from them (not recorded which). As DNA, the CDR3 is TGTGCCAGCAGTCCGTCGATGGGCTATGGCTACACCTTC. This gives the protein CASSPSMGYGYTF.